The clone carrying this T cell receptor (beta chain) was recorded once. The sample originates from a study of technical replicates of blood from four donors. Method: immunoSEQ multiplex PCR; TCRdb's copy keeps in-frame clones and lacks some. The sample yields tens of thousands of clones, over 85% seen once. Germline CDR1 reads SGHDT; CDR2 reads YYEEEE. This CDR3 contains 14 residues. V gave up 0 bases and J gave up 6 bases, with 9 bases separating them. The TCR was taken from a human donor in good health. This chain joins TRBV5-6 and TRBJ2-2; D perhaps matches TRBD2 (6 bases). The sample comprised T cells isolated from PBMCs. CDR3 sequence: CASSLGWGAGELFF. The CDR3 region has the DNA TGTGCCAGCAGCTTGGGTTGGGGGGCCGGGGAGCTGTTTTTT.